This T cell receptor beta chain was recorded in a study of blood T cell repertoires in COVID-19. Study-wide context: Sources were T cells, B-cell-depleted T cells, or PBMCs; the material itself was cDNA or gDNA.

CDR3 length: 13 residues. V lost 9 bases to trimming and J lost 0 bases, with 11 bases between them. The germline gives CDR1 SNHLY, CDR2 FYNNEI. The data were produced by immunoSEQ multiplex PCR, yet TCRdb's version contains in-frame clones alone and is incomplete. There are more than 250,000 clones in the sample; 80% to 90% occur only once, and around 9.3% lies in the top ten. This TCR was recovered from a woman in her late teens or twenties who had recovered from COVID-19. V and J are TRBV2 and TRBJ1-1; D remains ambiguous. The sample comprised PBMCs or T cells enriched from blood (not recorded which). The CDR3 DNA reads as TGTGCCAGACAAGGGAGCATGAACACTGAAGCTTTCTTT. Translating it yields CARQGSMNTEAFF. Supplemented by reference TRBV2 and TRBJ1-1, the full variable domain reads EPEVTQTPSHQVTQMGQEVILRCVPISNHLYFYWYRQILGQKVEFLVSFYNNEISEKSEIFDDQFSVERPDGSNFTLKIRSTKLEDSAMYFCARQGSMNTEAFFGQGTRLTVV.